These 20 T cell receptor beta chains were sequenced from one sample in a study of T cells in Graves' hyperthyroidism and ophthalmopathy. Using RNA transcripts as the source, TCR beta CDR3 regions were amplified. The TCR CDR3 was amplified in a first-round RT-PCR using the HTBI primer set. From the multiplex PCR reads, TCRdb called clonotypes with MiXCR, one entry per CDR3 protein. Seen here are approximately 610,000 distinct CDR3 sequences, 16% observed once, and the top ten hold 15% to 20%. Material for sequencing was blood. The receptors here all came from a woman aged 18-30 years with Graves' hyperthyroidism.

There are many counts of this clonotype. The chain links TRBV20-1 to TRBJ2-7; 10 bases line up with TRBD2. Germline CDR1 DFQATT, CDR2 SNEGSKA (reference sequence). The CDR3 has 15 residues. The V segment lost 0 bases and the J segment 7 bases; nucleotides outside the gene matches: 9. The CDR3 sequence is CSARDYPSGSGEQYF. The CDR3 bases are TGCAGTGCTAGAGATTACCCTAGCGGGAGCGGGGAGCAGTACTTC.

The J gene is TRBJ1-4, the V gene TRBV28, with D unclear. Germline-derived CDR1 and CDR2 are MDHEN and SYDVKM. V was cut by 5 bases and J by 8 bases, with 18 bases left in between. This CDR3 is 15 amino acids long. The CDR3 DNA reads TGTGCCAGCAGTGTCCTGAGTTCGAGCAACGAAAAACTGTTTTTT. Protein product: CASSVLSSSNEKLFF.

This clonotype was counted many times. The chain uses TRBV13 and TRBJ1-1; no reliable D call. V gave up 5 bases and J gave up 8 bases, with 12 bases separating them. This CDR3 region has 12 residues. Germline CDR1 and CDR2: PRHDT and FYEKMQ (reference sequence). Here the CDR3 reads CASSVQSREAFF. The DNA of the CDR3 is TGTGCCAGCAGCGTCCAATCGCGGGAAGCTTTCTTT.

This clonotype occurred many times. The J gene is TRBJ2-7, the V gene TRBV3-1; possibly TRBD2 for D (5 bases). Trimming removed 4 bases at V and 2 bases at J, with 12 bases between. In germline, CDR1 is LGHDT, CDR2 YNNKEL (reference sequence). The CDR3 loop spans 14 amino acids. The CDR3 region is CASSPQDGAYEQYF. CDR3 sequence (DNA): TGTGCCAGCAGCCCCCAGGACGGGGCCTACGAGCAGTACTTC.

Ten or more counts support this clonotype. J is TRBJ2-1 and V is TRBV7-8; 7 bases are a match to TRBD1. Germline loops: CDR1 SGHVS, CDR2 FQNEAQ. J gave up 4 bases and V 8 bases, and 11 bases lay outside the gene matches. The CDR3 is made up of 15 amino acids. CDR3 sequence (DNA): TGTGCCAGCCACTCCCGGGACAGACAATACAATGAGCAGTTCTTC. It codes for CASHSRDRQYNEQFF. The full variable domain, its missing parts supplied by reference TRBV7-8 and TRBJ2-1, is GAGVSQSPRYKVAKRGQDVALRCDPISGHVSLFWYQQALGQGPEFLTYFQNEAQLDKSGLPSDRFFAERPEGSVSTLKIQRTQQEDSAVYLCASHSRDRQYNEQFFGPGTRLTVL.

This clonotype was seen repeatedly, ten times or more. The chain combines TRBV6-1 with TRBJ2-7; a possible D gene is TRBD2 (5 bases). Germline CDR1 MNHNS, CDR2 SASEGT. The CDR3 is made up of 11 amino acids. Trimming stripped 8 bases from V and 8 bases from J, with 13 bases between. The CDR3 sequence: CASGGPSQQYF. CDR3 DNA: TGTGCCAGCGGAGGCCCGTCGCAGCAGTACTTC.

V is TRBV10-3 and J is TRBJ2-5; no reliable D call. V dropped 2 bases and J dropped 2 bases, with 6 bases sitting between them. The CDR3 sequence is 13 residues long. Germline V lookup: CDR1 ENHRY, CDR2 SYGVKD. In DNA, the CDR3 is TGTGCCATCAGTGAGAAGGGTCAAGAGACCCAGTACTTC. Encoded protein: CAISEKGQETQYF.

The CDR3 region has the DNA TGTGCCAGCGCAGCGGGAGTGGATACGCAGTATTTT. Translated, it gives CASAAGVDTQYF. The chain links TRBV3-1 to TRBJ2-3, with TRBD2 identical over 8 bases. This CDR3 comprises 12 residues. Germline V CDR1 and CDR2: LGHDT, YNNKEL (reference sequence). With 8 bases clipped from V and 6 bases from J, the junction kept 4 bases outside the gene matches.

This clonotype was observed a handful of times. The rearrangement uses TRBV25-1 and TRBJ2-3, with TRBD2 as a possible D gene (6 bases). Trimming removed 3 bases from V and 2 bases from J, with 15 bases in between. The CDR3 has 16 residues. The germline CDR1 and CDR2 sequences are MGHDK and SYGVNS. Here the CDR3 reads CASSDGGAMNTDTQYF. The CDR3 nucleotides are TGTGCCAGCAGTGATGGAGGGGCAATGAACACAGATACGCAGTATTTT.

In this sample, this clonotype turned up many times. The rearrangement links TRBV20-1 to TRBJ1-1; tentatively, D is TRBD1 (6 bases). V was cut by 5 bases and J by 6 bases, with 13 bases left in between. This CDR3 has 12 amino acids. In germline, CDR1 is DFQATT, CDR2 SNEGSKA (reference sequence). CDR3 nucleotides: TGCAGTGCTGGTACAGGGAGCGCTGAAGCTTTCTTT. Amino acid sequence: CSAGTGSAEAFF.

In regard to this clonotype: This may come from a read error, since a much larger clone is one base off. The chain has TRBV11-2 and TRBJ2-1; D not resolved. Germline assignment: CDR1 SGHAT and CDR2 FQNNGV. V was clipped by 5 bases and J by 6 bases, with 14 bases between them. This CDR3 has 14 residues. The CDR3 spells CASSPLGRPNEQFF. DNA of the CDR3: TGTGCCAGCAGCCCCCTCGGTAGGCCCAATGAGCAGTTCTTC.

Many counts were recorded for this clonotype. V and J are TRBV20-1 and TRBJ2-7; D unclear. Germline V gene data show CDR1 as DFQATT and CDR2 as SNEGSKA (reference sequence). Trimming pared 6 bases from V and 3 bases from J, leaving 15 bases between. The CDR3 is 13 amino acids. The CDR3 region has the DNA TGCAGTGCGAAGGGCCCCCCATACTACGAGCAGTACTTC. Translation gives CSAKGPPYYEQYF.

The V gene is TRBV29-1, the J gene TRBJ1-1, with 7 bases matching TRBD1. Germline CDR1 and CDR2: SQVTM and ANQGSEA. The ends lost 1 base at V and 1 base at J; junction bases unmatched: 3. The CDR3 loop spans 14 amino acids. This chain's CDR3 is CSVEVTGANTEAFF. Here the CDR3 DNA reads TGCAGCGTTGAAGTTACAGGGGCGAACACTGAAGCTTTCTTT.

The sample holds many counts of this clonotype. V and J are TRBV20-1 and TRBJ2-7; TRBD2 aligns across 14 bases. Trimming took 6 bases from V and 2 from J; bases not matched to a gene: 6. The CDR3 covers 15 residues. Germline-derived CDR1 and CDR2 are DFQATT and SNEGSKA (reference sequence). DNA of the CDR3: TGCAGTGCATCCGCGACTAGCGGGAGGGCCTACGAGCAGTACTTC. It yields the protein CSASATSGRAYEQYF.

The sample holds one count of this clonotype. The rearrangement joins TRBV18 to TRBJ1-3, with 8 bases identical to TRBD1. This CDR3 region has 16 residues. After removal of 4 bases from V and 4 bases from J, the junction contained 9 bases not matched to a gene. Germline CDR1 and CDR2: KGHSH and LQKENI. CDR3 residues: CASSHGWTGRGNTIYF. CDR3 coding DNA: TGTGCCAGCTCACACGGCTGGACAGGGCGCGGAAACACCATATATTTT.

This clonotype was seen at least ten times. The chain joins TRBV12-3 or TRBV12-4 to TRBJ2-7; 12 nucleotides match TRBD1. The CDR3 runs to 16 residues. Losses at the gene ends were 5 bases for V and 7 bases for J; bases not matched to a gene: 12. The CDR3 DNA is TGTGCCAGCAGTGTTGCGCCGGGACAGGGGGCCGTGGAGCAGTACTTC. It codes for CASSVAPGQGAVEQYF.

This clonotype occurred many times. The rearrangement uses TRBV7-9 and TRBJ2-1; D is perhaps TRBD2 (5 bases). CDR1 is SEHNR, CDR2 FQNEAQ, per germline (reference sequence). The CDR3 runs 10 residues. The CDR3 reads CSGAYNEQFF. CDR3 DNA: TGTAGCGGAGCATACAATGAGCAGTTCTTC.

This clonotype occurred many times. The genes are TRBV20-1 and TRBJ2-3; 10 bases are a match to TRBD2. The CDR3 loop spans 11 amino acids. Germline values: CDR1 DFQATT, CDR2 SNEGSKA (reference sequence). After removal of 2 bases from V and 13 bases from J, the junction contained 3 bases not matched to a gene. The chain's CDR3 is CSARQAGGEYF. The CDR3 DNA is TGCAGTGCTAGACAAGCGGGAGGGGAGTATTTT.

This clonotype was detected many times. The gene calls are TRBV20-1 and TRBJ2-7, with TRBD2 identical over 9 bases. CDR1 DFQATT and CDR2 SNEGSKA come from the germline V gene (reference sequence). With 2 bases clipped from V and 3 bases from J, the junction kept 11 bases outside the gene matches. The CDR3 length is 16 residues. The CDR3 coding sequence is TGCAGTGCTAGAATCAGCGGGAGGACCAAAGGCTACGAGCAGTACTTC. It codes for CSARISGRTKGYEQYF.

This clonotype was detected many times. The CDR3 here is CATSVHGTGTDTQYF. CDR3 DNA: TGTGCCACCAGTGTCCACGGGACAGGCACAGATACGCAGTATTTT. The chain uses TRBV24-1 and TRBJ2-3, with 7 bases identical to TRBD1. The CDR3 sequence is 15 residues long. CDR1 is KGHDR, CDR2 SFDVKD, per germline. The V gene end was trimmed by 5 bases and the J gene end by 1 base; junction bases not matched to a gene: 5.